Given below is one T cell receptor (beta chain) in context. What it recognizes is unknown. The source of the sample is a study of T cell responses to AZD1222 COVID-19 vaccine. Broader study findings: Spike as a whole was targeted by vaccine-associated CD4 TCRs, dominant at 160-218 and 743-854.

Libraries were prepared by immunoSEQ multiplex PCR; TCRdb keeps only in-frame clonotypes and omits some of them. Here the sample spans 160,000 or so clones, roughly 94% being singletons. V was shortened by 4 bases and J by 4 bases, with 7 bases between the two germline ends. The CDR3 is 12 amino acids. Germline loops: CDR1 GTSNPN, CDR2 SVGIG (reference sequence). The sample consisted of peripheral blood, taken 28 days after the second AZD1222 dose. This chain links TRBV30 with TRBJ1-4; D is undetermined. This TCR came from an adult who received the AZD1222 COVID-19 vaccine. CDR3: CAWTLLNEKLFF. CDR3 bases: TGTGCCTGGACTCTCCTTAATGAAAAACTGTTTTTT. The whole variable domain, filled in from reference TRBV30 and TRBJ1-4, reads SQTIHQWPATLVQPVGSPLSLECTVEGTSNPNLYWYRQAAGRGLQLLFYSVGIGQISSEVPQNLSASRPQDRQFILSSKKLLLSDSGFYLCAWTLLNEKLFFGSGTQLSVL.